The T cell receptor (beta chain) described here comes from a study of molecular identifiers for immune sequencing clone quantification. At the level of the study: Replicate RNA from roughly 21,000 or 96,000 naive CD8 T cells formed five aliquots; four were sequenced. Study-level results: Clones above 20 RNA copies contained over 99% of effector molecules and under 1% of naive molecules.

TCRdb recomputed calls from the PCR reads with MiXCR, one row per CDR3 protein. This sample has 600,000 to 650,000 distinct CDR3 sequences; 20% occur once, and the top ten carry approximately 0.9%. The germline CDR1 and CDR2 sequences are MGHRA and YSYEKL. The CDR3 is 15 amino acids. V trimming: 1 base; J trimming: 2 bases; junction bases outside the gene matches: 3. The sample holds many counts of this clonotype. Its specificity is unknown. This TCR derives from a human donor in good health. Some libraries in this study had Jurkat cell RNA spiked in. This chain joins TRBV4-1 and TRBJ2-7; 9 nucleotides agree with TRBD1. Sequenced sample: naive CD8+ T cells from blood, with Jurkat cell RNA spiked in. As for subset: FACS-sorted CD8+CD4-CCR7+CD45RA+ naive T cells. CDR3 DNA: TGCGCCAGCAGCCAAGGTACAGGGGGCCCCTACGAGCAGTACTTC. Encoded protein: CASSQGTGGPYEQYF.